The 5 T cell receptor beta chains below all came from one sample that was sequenced in a study of blood T cell repertoires in COVID-19. Generated by immunoSEQ multiplex PCR, the TCRdb table keeps only in-frame clones and is missing some. The sample consists of some 110,000 clones, 86% of them appearing once. The sequenced sample consisted of peripheral blood. The receptors originated from a middle-aged man with acute or convalescent COVID-19.

V gene TRBV6-6 combines with J gene TRBJ1-2, with a possible D match to TRBD1 (6 bases). V lost 3 bases and J 3 bases, leaving 8 bases between the germline ends. CDR1 and CDR2 from the germline V gene are MNHNY and SVGAGI (reference sequence). CDR3 length: 13 amino acids. The CDR3 sequence: CASSYSGDYGYTF. The CDR3 nucleotides read TGTGCCAGCAGTTATTCAGGGGACTATGGCTACACCTTC.

CDR3 DNA: TGTGCCAGCAGCCAGGACGGACAGGGCCTCCACTTT. Translated: CASSQDGQGLHF. This chain connects TRBV3-1 (or the pseudogene TRBV3-2) to TRBJ1-6, with 8 positions matching TRBD1. Unmatched junction bases numbered 4, after V lost 3 bases and J lost 15 bases. CDR1 LGHDT and CDR2 YNNKEL come from the germline V gene (reference sequence). CDR3 length: 12 amino acids.

J is TRBJ2-6 and V is TRBV21-1; the table names TRBD2, a call not compared with the DNA. TRBV21-1 is a pseudogene. The CDR3 spans 16 residues. Written as DNA, the CDR3 is TGTGCCACCCCCGTAACTTCCCGCTCTGGGGCCAACGTCCTGACTTTC. Residues: CATPVTSRSGANVLTF.

The chain has TRBV2 and TRBJ2-6; D possibly corresponds to TRBD1 (6 bases). CDR3 size: 16 residues. V was cut by 5 bases and J by 1 base, with 12 bases left in between. Germline V gene data show CDR1 as SNHLY and CDR2 as FYNNEI. The CDR3 protein is CASSSSRGSGANVLTF. The DNA of the CDR3 is TGTGCCAGCAGTTCCTCAAGGGGGTCTGGGGCCAACGTCCTGACTTTC.

The J gene is TRBJ1-6, the V gene TRBV19; TRBD1 matches at 7 bases. The germline CDR1 and CDR2 sequences are LNHDA and SQIVND (reference sequence). V shed 6 bases and J 7 bases; nucleotides not matched to a gene: 12. The CDR3 runs to 16 residues. In DNA, the CDR3 is TGTGCCAGTAGCCCTAGACAGGGCGCTTCGAATTCACCCCTCCACTTT. This encodes CASSPRQGASNSPLHF.